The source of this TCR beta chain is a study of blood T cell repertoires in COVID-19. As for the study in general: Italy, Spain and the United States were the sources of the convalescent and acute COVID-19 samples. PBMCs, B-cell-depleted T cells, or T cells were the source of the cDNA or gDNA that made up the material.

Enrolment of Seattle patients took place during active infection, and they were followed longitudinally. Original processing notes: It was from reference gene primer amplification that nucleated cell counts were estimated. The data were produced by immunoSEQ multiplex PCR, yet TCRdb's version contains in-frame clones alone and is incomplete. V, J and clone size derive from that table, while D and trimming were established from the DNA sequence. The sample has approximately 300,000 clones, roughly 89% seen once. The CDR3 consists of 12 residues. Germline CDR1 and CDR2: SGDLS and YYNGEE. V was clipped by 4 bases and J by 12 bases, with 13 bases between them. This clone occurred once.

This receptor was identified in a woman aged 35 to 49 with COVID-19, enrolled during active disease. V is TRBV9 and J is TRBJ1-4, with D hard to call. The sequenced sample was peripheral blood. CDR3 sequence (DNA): TGTGCCAGCAGCACACGAACTGGAGAACTGTTTTTT. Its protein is CASSTRTGELFF.